This TCR beta chain was observed in a study of early T cells in non-severe SARS-CoV-2 infection. The CDR3 sequence is 18 residues long. V lost 5 bases, J lost 0 bases, and 12 bases stayed unmatched. Germline V gene data show CDR1 as SGHVS and CDR2 as FQNEAQ. TCRdb ran MiXCR on the 5' RACE reads and lists one entry per CDR3 protein. Of 85,000 to 100,000 distinct CDR3 sequences listed, roughly 15% were seen once; the top ten hold 4.5% to 6.5%. A few counts support this clonotype. The chain has TRBV7-8 and TRBJ1-5; 8 positions agree with TRBD1. This specimen consisted of whole blood, obtained at baseline. The receptor was isolated from an adult who was a healthcare worker with PCR-confirmed SARS-CoV-2 infection or an uninfected control (not recorded which). As DNA, the CDR3 is TGTGCCAGCAGCCTGGGGACAGGCGGACGCTATAGCAATCAGCCCCAGCATTTT. It translates to CASSLGTGGRYSNQPQHF.